This T cell receptor (beta chain) was identified in a study of graft-versus-host responses after intestinal transplantation. V was pared by 3 bases and J by 4 bases, with 13 bases of the junction left unmatched. Germline-derived CDR1 and CDR2 are SGHRS and YFSETQ. This CDR3 has 17 amino acids. TCRdb's copy holds only in-frame clones and misses some; the assay was immunoSEQ multiplex PCR. The sample holds some 83,000 clones, roughly nine tenths seen once. Worth noting for this clone: Antigen unknown.

The source is a human donor who received an intestinal transplant. The rearrangement links TRBV5-1 to TRBJ2-5; 9 bases map to TRBD1. This specimen was unstimulated CD4+ T cells sorted from spleen or lymph node cells, taken before intestinal transplant. The CDR3 bases are TGCGCCAGCAGCTCCAACCCAGGACAGGGGTCGGGAGAGACCCAGTACTTC. Amino acids: CASSSNPGQGSGETQYF.